The clone carrying this TCR beta chain was counted once. Its specificity is not known. Measured with immunoSEQ multiplex PCR; TCRdb has only the in-frame clones, and not every one. The profile shows about 60,000 clones, about 90% of them singletons. The sample belongs to a study of T cell responses to AZD1222 COVID-19 vaccine. Germline assignment: CDR1 MNHEY and CDR2 SVGAGI. Trimming removed 4 bases from V and 2 bases from J; junction bases left unmatched: 7. CDR3 size: 15 residues. Study-wide results and caveats: Of the AZD1222 recipients, only 6 or 7 were seropositive at baseline. Repertoires were obtained solely post-peak T cell response.

Here the sequenced sample was peripheral blood, taken 28 days after the second dose of the MenACWY control vaccine. The receptor's source is an adult who received the MenACWY meningococcal vaccine as a control. The V call is TRBV6-5, the J call TRBJ1-2, with 7 positions matching TRBD1. The CDR3 here is CASSSDTGANYGYTF. CDR3 nucleotides: TGTGCCAGCAGTTCCGATACAGGGGCAAACTATGGCTACACCTTC.